This TCR beta chain derives from a study of T cell responses to AZD1222 COVID-19 vaccine. Germline CDR1 and CDR2: LGHNA and YSLEER. The J segment lost 7 bases and the V segment lost 2 bases, leaving 2 bases of the junction unmatched. The CDR3 runs 12 residues. Sequencing used immunoSEQ multiplex PCR; TCRdb keeps in-frame clones, though not all of them. The data show about 130,000 clones, just over 90% seen once. The sequenced sample was peripheral blood, obtained on day 0 of AZD1222 vaccination. This chain connects TRBV4-3 to TRBJ2-7; 7 nucleotides agree with TRBD2. The receptor was derived from an adult in good health. The CDR3 reads CASSQQGGEQYF. CDR3 nucleotide sequence: TGCGCCAGCAGCCAACAGGGAGGGGAGCAGTACTTC.